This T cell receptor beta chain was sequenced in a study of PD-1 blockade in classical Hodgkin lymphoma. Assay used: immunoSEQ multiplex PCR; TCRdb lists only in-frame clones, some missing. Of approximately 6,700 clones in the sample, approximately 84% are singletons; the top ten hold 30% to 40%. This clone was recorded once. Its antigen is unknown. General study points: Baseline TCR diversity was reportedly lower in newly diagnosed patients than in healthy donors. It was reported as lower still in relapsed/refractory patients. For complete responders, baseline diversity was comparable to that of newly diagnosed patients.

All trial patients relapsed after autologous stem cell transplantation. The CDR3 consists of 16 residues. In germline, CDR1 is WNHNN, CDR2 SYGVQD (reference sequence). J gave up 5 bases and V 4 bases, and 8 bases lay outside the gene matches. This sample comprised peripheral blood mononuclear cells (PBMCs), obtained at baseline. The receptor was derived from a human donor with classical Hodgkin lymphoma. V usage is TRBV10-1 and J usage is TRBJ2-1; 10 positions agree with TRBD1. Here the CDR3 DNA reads TGCGCCAGCAGTGGGGACAGGGGAAAAGGGCACAATGAGCAGTTCTTC. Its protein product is CASSGDRGKGHNEQFF.